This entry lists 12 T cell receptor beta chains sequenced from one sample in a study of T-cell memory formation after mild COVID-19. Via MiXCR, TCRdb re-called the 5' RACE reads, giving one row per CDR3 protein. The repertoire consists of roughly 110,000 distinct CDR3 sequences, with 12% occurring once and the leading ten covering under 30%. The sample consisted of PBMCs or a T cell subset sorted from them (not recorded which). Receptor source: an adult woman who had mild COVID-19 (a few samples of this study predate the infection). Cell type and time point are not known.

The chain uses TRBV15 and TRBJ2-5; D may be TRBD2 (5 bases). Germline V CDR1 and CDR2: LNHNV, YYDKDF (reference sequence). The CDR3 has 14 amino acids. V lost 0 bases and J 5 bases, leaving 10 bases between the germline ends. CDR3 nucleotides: TGTGCCACCAGCAGAGAGAGGGTCGGGGAGACCCAGTACTTC. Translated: CATSRERVGETQYF.

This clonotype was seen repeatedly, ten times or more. CDR3 sequence (DNA): TGTGCCAGCAGTTTAGCGCGGACCTACCAAGAGACCCAGTACTTC. It codes for CASSLARTYQETQYF. The chain uses TRBV12-3 or TRBV12-4 and TRBJ2-5; D uncertain. The CDR3 loop spans 15 amino acids. Trimming removed 0 bases at V and 0 bases at J, with 8 bases between.

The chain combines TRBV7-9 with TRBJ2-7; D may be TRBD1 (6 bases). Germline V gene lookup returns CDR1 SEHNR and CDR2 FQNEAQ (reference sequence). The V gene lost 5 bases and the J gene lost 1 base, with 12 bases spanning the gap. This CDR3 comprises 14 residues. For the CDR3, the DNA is TGTGCCAGCAGCCACAGGGATTTGTCCTACGAGCAGTACTTC. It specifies CASSHRDLSYEQYF.

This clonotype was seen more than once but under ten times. The CDR3 region is CASSLVREETQYF. DNA of the CDR3: TGTGCCAGCAGCTTAGTCCGGGAAGAGACCCAGTACTTC. The genes are TRBV5-5 and TRBJ2-5; no firm D call. The CDR3 length is 13 residues. Looked up from germline, CDR1 is SGHKS and CDR2 is YYEKEE (reference sequence). Trimming took off 2 bases at V and 3 bases at J, with 8 bases between the two ends.

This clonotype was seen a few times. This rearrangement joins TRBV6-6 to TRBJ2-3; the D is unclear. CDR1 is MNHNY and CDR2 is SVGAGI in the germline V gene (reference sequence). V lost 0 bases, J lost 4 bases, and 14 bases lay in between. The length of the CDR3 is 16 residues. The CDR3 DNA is TGTGCCAGCAGTTACTCGGGCGAAGAGATCCCAGATACGCAGTATTTT. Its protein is CASSYSGEEIPDTQYF.

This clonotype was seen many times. The CDR3 is CASSGSGTPLGRGGEETQYF. Here the CDR3 DNA reads TGTGCCAGCAGTGGATCCGGGACCCCATTGGGGAGGGGGGGAGAAGAGACCCAGTACTTC. The gene calls are TRBV6-1 and TRBJ2-5, with D possibly TRBD2 on 7 matching bases. V was pared by 4 bases and J by 3 bases, with 30 bases between. The CDR3 is made up of 20 amino acids. Germline V gives CDR1 MNHNS, CDR2 SASEGT.

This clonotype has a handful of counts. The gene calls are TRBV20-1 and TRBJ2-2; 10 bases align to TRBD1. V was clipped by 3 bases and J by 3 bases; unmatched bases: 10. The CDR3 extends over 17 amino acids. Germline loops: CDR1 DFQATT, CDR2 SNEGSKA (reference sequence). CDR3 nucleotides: TGCAGTGCTAGCGTCCCGGGACAGGGGCAGGACACCGGGGAGCTGTTTTTT. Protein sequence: CSASVPGQGQDTGELFF.

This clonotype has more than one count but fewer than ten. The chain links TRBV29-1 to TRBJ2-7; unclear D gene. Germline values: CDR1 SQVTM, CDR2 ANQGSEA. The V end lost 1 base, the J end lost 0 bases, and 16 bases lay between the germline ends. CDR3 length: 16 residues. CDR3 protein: CSVEGSLGSHSYEQYF. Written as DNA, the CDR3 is TGCAGCGTTGAAGGGTCCCTCGGCAGCCACTCCTACGAGCAGTACTTC.

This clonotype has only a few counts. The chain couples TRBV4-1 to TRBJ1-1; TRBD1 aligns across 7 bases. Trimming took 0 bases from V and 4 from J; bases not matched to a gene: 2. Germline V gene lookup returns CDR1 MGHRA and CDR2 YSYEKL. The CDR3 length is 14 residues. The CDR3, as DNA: TGCGCCAGCAGCCAAGAACACAGGGGCACTGAAGCTTTCTTT. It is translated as CASSQEHRGTEAFF.

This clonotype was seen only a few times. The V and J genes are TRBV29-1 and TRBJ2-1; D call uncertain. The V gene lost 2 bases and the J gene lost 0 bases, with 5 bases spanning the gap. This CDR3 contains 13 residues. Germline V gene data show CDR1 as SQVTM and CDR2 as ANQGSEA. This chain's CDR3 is CSVELASYNEQFF. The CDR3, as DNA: TGCAGCGTTGAACTGGCCTCCTACAATGAGCAGTTCTTC.

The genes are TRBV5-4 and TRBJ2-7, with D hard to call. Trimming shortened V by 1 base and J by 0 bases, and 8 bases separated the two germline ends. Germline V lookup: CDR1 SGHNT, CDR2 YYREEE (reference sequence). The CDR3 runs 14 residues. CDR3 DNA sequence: TGTGCCAGCAGCTTGCGAGCGAGCTCCTACGAGCAGTACTTC. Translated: CASSLRASSYEQYF.

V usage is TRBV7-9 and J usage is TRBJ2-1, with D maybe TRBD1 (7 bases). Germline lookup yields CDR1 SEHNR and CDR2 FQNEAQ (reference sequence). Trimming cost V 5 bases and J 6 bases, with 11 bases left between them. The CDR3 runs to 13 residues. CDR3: CASSPGGINEQFF. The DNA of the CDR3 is TGTGCCAGCAGCCCAGGGGGGATCAATGAGCAGTTCTTC.